The 30 T cell receptor beta chains below were found in one sample sequenced in a study of shared clonotypes between healthy human individuals. This table comes from immunoSEQ multiplex PCR, and its TCRdb copy is limited to in-frame clones, with some not included. The sample comprises over 850,000 clones, more than 75% of which are singletons, and 0.55% to 0.7% rests with the top ten. The sequencing sample was made of memory CD4+ T cells from PBMCs. Subset reported: CD45RA-negative fraction. The origin of the receptors is a man aged 18 to 30 in good health. Some clones in this sample may be carry-over from other donors' samples.

The sample holds a few counts of this clone. One junction end does not reproduce the germline sequence, and a read error may be involved. Other DNA sequences of this sample code for an identical CDR3. The rearrangement links TRBV6-1 to TRBJ1-5, with D unclear. CDR3 size: 10 residues. Germline loops: CDR1 MNHNS, CDR2 SASEGT. The DNA of the CDR3 is TGTGCCAGCAACCTCCAGCCCCAGCACTTT. It encodes CASNLQPQHF.

The chain employs TRBV5-1 and TRBJ2-2, with 8 bases that match TRBD1. Trimming at V came to 4 bases and at J to 7 bases, leaving 6 bases not matched to a gene. The CDR3 loop spans 14 amino acids. Per germline, CDR1 SGHRS and CDR2 YFSETQ. The CDR3 DNA follows: TGCGCCAGCAGCCCTAGACAGGGGAACGGGGAGCTGTTTTTT. It encodes CASSPRQGNGELFF.

The rearrangement uses TRBV9 and TRBJ2-3; D gene unclear. CDR1 and CDR2 from the germline V gene are SGDLS and YYNGEE. The CDR3 is 14 amino acids. The V and J ends lost 1 base and 0 bases respectively, with 6 bases between them. CDR3 DNA sequence: TGTGCCAGCAGCGTAACCTCCAGCACAGATACGCAGTATTTT. Amino acids: CASSVTSSTDTQYF.

The genes are TRBV7-3 and TRBJ2-2, with 8 bases fitting TRBD2. Germline-derived CDR1 and CDR2 are SGHTA and FQGTGA. V gave up 2 bases and J gave up 7 bases; unmatched junction bases: 3. The CDR3 is made up of 14 amino acids. The DNA for the CDR3 is TGTGCCAGCAGCTTAGGACTAGCCGACGGGGAGCTGTTTTTT. Its protein is CASSLGLADGELFF. Filled out from reference TRBV7-3 and TRBJ2-2, the complete variable domain reads GAGVSQTPSNKVTEKGKYVELRCDPISGHTALYWYRQSLGQGPEFLIYFQGTGAADDSGLPNDRFFAVRPEGSVSTLKIQRTERGDSAVYLCASSLGLADGELFFGEGSRLTVL.

This chain links TRBV5-1 with TRBJ1-1; 7 nucleotides align to TRBD1. Losses at the gene ends were 5 bases for V and 4 bases for J; bases not matched to a gene: 5. The CDR3 length is 13 residues. In germline, CDR1 is SGHRS, CDR2 YFSETQ. CDR3 in DNA: TGCGCCAGCAGGGACAGGCAAACCACTGAAGCTTTCTTT. It codes for CASRDRQTTEAFF.

The chain joins TRBV7-9 to TRBJ2-1, with a tentative D call TRBD1 (6 bases). This CDR3 region has 15 residues. Germline values: CDR1 SEHNR, CDR2 FQNEAQ (reference sequence). V lost 5 bases and J 6 bases, leaving 17 bases between the germline ends. CDR3 region: CASSRSGRGGNEQFF. CDR3 in DNA: TGTGCCAGCAGCAGGTCAGGGAGAGGGGGCAATGAGCAGTTCTTC.

The chain uses TRBV7-6 and TRBJ2-7; 7 bases match TRBD2. CDR1 SGHVS and CDR2 FNYEAQ come from the germline V gene. Losses at the gene ends were 1 base for V and 5 bases for J; bases not matched to a gene: 5. This CDR3 is built from 14 residues. CDR3 sequence: CASSLGTSPNEQYF. The CDR3 DNA reads as TGTGCCAGCAGCTTAGGGACTAGTCCCAACGAGCAGTACTTC. The entire variable domain, with the rest obtained from reference TRBV7-6 and TRBJ2-7, is as follows: GAGVSQSPRYKVTKRGQDVALRCDPISGHVSLYWYRQALGQGPEFLTYFNYEAQQDKSGLPNDRFSAERPEGSISTLTIQRTEQRDSAMYRCASSLGTSPNEQYFGPGTRLTVT.

The chain couples TRBV5-1 to TRBJ2-3; D might be TRBD1 (5 bases). The V end lost 4 bases, the J end lost 3 bases, and 18 bases lay between the germline ends. Germline V CDR1 and CDR2: SGHRS, YFSETQ. The CDR3 is 16 amino acids. The CDR3 spells CASSGGVGVGTDTQYF. Here the CDR3 DNA reads TGCGCCAGCAGCGGCGGCGTAGGGGTGGGTACAGATACGCAGTATTTT.

This sequence joins TRBV5-1 and TRBJ2-7; tentative D call: TRBD2 (6 bases). Trimming removed 1 base from V and 5 bases from J, with 10 bases in between. Germline V lookup: CDR1 SGHRS, CDR2 YFSETQ. CDR3 size: 13 residues. The CDR3 here is CASSLSGLNEQYF. As DNA, the CDR3 is TGCGCCAGCAGCTTGTCGGGACTTAACGAGCAGTACTTC. The full variable domain, with the rest looked up from reference TRBV5-1 and TRBJ2-7, is KAGVTQTPRYLIKTRGQQVTLSCSPISGHRSVSWYQQTPGQGLQFLFEYFSETQRNKGNFPGRFSGRQFSNSRSEMNVSTLELGDSALYLCASSLSGLNEQYFGPGTRLTVT.

V and J are TRBV27 and TRBJ1-5, with TRBD1 as a possible D gene (5 bases). The CDR3 is 14 amino acids. Trimming pared 5 bases from V and 5 bases from J, leaving 13 bases between. The germline V gene encodes CDR1 MNHEY and CDR2 SMNVEV (reference sequence). Written as DNA, the CDR3 is TGTGCCAGCAGTACCCGGGGGGGATATCAGCCCCAGCATTTT. Translated, it gives CASSTRGGYQPQHF.

The V call is TRBV5-6, the J call TRBJ1-2; TRBD1 matches at 8 bases. Germline CDR1 reads SGHDT; CDR2 reads YYEEEE. V gave up 0 bases and J gave up 1 base; unmatched junction bases: 8. The CDR3 loop spans 17 amino acids. CDR3: CASSLVQGAFSNYGYTF. CDR3 nucleotide sequence: TGTGCCAGCAGCTTGGTTCAGGGGGCGTTCAGTAACTATGGCTACACCTTC.

The V call is TRBV7-2, the J call TRBJ2-5; 7 nucleotides agree with TRBD1. J lost 4 bases, V lost 7 bases, and 9 bases had no gene match. The germline CDR1 and CDR2 sequences are SGHTA and FQGNSA. This CDR3 is 14 amino acids long. The CDR3 bases are TGTGCCAGCAAAGCTGACAGGGTGGCAGAGACCCAGTACTTC. Translated: CASKADRVAETQYF.

Points on this clone: A much larger clonotype is one base distant, so this may be a read error. The identical CDR3 is also encoded by other nucleotide sequences in the sample. J is TRBJ1-5 and V is TRBV30; D is ambiguous. CDR1 and CDR2 (germline): GTSNPN, SVGIG (reference sequence). The length of the CDR3 is 13 residues. Trimming stripped 0 bases from V and 4 bases from J, with 7 bases between. In nucleotides, the CDR3 is TGTGCCTGGAGTGTGACGGGGAATCAGCCCCAGCATTTT. Its translation is CAWSVTGNQPQHF.

The chain couples TRBV5-1 to TRBJ2-7; D possibly corresponds to TRBD2 (7 bases). V was clipped by 1 base and J by 7 bases, with 21 bases between them. This CDR3 region has 16 residues. Per germline, CDR1 SGHRS and CDR2 YFSETQ. The CDR3 loop reads CASSLSVGGVSLEQYF. In DNA, the CDR3 is TGCGCCAGCAGCTTGAGCGTAGGGGGGGTTTCGTTGGAGCAGTACTTC.

This chain joins TRBV9 and TRBJ2-1; 11 bases line up with TRBD2. CDR1 and CDR2 (germline): SGDLS, YYNGEE. The CDR3 is 15 amino acids. V lost 4 bases to trimming and J lost 8 bases; unmatched junction nucleotides: 8. The CDR3 DNA reads TGTGCCAGCAGCTGGGGACTAGCGGCCGCCGATGAGCAGTTCTTC. It encodes CASSWGLAAADEQFF. The variable domain in full, completed from reference TRBV9 and TRBJ2-1, reads DSGVTQTPKHLITATGQRVTLRCSPRSGDLSVYWYQQSLDQGLQFLIQYYNGEERAKGNILERFSAQQFPDLHSELNLSSLELGDSALYFCASSWGLAAADEQFFGPGTRLTVL.

CDR3 sequence reads: CASSFGSKAGELFF. CDR3 sequence (DNA): TGTGCCAGCAGTTTTGGGTCAAAGGCCGGGGAGCTGTTTTTT. The rearrangement joins TRBV28 to TRBJ2-2; unclear D gene. CDR1 is MDHEN and CDR2 is SYDVKM in the germline V gene. CDR3 length: 14 amino acids. With 3 bases removed from V and 6 bases from J, the gap between germline ends came to 11 bases. The full variable domain, completed using reference TRBV28 and TRBJ2-2, is DVKVTQSSRYLVKRTGEKVFLECVQDMDHENMFWYRQDPGLGLRLIYFSYDVKMKEKGDIPEGYSVSREKKERFSLILESASTNQTSMYLCASSFGSKAGELFFGEGSRLTVL.

The chain uses TRBV4-2 and TRBJ2-3, with 8 bases matching TRBD2. The germline gives CDR1 LGHNA, CDR2 YNFKEQ. The ends lost 1 base at V and 3 bases at J; junction bases unmatched: 6. This CDR3 comprises 16 residues. DNA for the CDR3: TGTGCCAGCAGCCAAGTCAGCGGGAGTATGACAGATACGCAGTATTTT. Its protein product is CASSQVSGSMTDTQYF.

Details on this clone: At the DNA level, this CDR3 is encoded by other sequences in the same sample as well. V is TRBV7-9 and J is TRBJ1-3; D gene unclear. V lost 1 base to trimming and J lost 4 bases, with 8 bases between them. The CDR3 length is 14 residues. Looked up from germline, CDR1 is SEHNR and CDR2 is FQNEAQ (reference sequence). This CDR3 is CASSLGTAGNTIYF. CDR3 sequence (DNA): TGTGCCAGCAGCTTAGGGACTGCAGGAAACACCATATATTTT.

The gene calls are TRBV10-2 and TRBJ2-7; D call uncertain. The V gene lost 0 bases and the J gene lost 7 bases, with 16 bases spanning the gap. The CDR3 extends over 15 amino acids. CDR1 is WSHSY and CDR2 is SAAADI in the germline V gene. CDR3 in amino acids: CASSESKGIRLEQYF. The DNA for the CDR3 is TGCGCCAGCAGTGAGTCGAAAGGGATCCGACTTGAGCAGTACTTC.

V usage is TRBV7-3 and J usage is TRBJ2-7; 8 bases match TRBD1. The CDR3 extends over 14 amino acids. Germline CDR1 is SGHTA and CDR2 is FQGTGA. Trimming cost V 5 bases and J 4 bases; bases outside gene matches: 7. CDR3 nucleotide sequence: TGTGCCAGCAGCACCGGGACAGGAATATACGAGCAGTACTTC. Translation: CASSTGTGIYEQYF.

The chain combines TRBV2 with TRBJ2-5; 13 bases fit TRBD2. Germline CDR1 is SNHLY and CDR2 is FYNNEI. V trimming: 6 bases; J trimming: 5 bases; junction bases outside the gene matches: 9. CDR3 length equals 16 residues. Here the CDR3 reads CASSFGLAGVQETQYF. CDR3 nucleotide sequence: TGTGCCAGCAGCTTTGGACTAGCGGGAGTCCAGGAGACCCAGTACTTC.

The chain has TRBV7-6 and TRBJ1-4; D may be TRBD1 (5 bases). Trimming took off 1 base at V and 8 bases at J, with 14 bases between the two ends. Germline CDR1 reads SGHVS; CDR2 reads FNYEAQ. The CDR3 is made up of 15 amino acids. The CDR3 loop reads CASSLGPSRAEKLFF. The CDR3 DNA reads TGTGCCAGCAGCTTAGGGCCGAGCAGGGCCGAAAAACTGTTTTTT.

This clone was observed at least ten times. Other DNA sequences of this sample code for an identical CDR3. CDR3: CASRRETQYF. DNA for the CDR3: TGTGCCAGCAGGAGAGAGACCCAGTACTTC. The rearrangement links TRBV25-1 to TRBJ2-5; no clear D gene. Per the germline V gene, CDR1 is MGHDK and CDR2 is SYGVNS. Between the trimmed V and J ends, which lost 6 bases and 4 bases, there was a span of 3 bases. The CDR3 has 10 amino acids.

This rearrangement joins TRBV4-3 to TRBJ2-2; D is perhaps TRBD2 (6 bases). The CDR3 has 18 amino acids. The ends were cut back, 1 base at V and 0 bases at J, with 15 bases in the middle. The V gene's germline CDR1 is LGHNA and CDR2 YSLEER. CDR3 loop: CASSQGVPRGANTGELFF. The CDR3, as DNA: TGCGCCAGCAGCCAAGGAGTCCCGCGGGGCGCGAACACCGGGGAGCTGTTTTTT.

This clone was seen just once. The chain combines TRBV10-1 with TRBJ1-1, with a weak D call TRBD1 (6 bases). Looked up from germline, CDR1 is WNHNN and CDR2 is SYGVQD (reference sequence). The CDR3 covers 12 residues. V gave up 6 bases and J gave up 7 bases, with 12 bases separating them. The CDR3 sequence is CASRGTSNEAFF. In DNA form, the CDR3 reads TGCGCCAGCAGGGGGACAAGCAATGAAGCTTTCTTT.

J is TRBJ2-5 and V is TRBV28, with a tentative D call TRBD1 (8 bases). V lost 4 bases to trimming and J lost 5 bases, with 17 bases between them. This CDR3 has 15 residues. CDR1 is MDHEN, CDR2 SYDVKM, per germline. This CDR3 reads CASSWTGRGRETQYF. For the CDR3, the DNA is TGTGCCAGCAGTTGGACAGGGAGGGGAAGGGAGACCCAGTACTTC.

V is TRBV7-2 and J is TRBJ2-7; 12 bases map to TRBD2. With V trimmed by 3 bases and J by 5 bases, 5 bases remained unmatched. CDR3 size: 15 residues. Germline-derived CDR1 and CDR2 are SGHTA and FQGNSA. The CDR3 here is CASSLTSGSNHEQYF. The CDR3 nucleotides read TGTGCCAGCAGCTTGACTAGCGGGAGTAACCACGAGCAGTACTTC.

J is TRBJ2-3 and V is TRBV28; D not certain. Trimming took 1 base from V and 3 from J, leaving 5 bases between them. Germline values: CDR1 MDHEN, CDR2 SYDVKM. The CDR3 sequence is 13 residues long. The CDR3: CASSLYETDTQYF. Here the CDR3 DNA reads TGTGCCAGCAGTTTATACGAGACAGATACGCAGTATTTT.

The table lists this clone with a few counts. The rearrangement uses TRBV2 and TRBJ2-1; 10 bases are a match to TRBD2. Trimming removed 7 bases from V and 6 bases from J; junction bases left unmatched: 6. This CDR3 region has 14 residues. The germline V gene has CDR1 SNHLY and CDR2 FYNNEI. CDR3 in amino acids: CASNPGLAINEQFF. CDR3 sequence (DNA): TGTGCCAGCAACCCGGGACTAGCGATCAATGAGCAGTTCTTC.

The rearrangement links TRBV6-6 to TRBJ1-1; the D is unclear. The CDR3 extends over 13 amino acids. The germline gives CDR1 MNHNY, CDR2 SVGAGI (reference sequence). The V end was cut by 0 bases, the J end by 11 bases, with 13 bases between. CDR3 sequence: CASSYSWGEMAFF. For the CDR3, the DNA is TGTGCCAGCAGTTACTCGTGGGGTGAGATGGCTTTCTTT.